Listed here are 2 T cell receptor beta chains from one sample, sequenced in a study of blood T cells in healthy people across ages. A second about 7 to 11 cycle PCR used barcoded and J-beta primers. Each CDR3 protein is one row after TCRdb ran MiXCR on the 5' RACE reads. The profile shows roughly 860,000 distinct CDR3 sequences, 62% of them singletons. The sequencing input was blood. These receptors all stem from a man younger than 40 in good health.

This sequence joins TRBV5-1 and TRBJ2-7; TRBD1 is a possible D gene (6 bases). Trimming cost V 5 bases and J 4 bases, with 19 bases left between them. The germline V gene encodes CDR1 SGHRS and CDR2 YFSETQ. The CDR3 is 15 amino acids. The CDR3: CASRPDDNRAYEQYF. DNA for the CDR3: TGCGCCAGCAGACCAGACGATAACAGGGCTTACGAGCAGTACTTC.

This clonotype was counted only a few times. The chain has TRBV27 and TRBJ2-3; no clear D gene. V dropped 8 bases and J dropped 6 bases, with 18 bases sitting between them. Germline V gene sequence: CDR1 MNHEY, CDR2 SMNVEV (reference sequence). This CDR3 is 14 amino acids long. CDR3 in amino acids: CASGRYYLPDTQYF. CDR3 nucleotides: TGTGCCAGCGGACGATACTACCTTCCTGATACGCAGTATTTT.